This T cell receptor (beta chain) was retrieved from a study of tumor and adjacent non-tumor tissue in lung cancer (dated by TCRdb to 2017 to 2018). In terms of the full investigation: Of the cohort, more than ten patients had adenocarcinoma, 2 had squamous cell carcinoma and 1 had small cell lung cancer. Among the approximately 15 patients, ages ranged from roughly 30 to 85 years, 10 were men and 5 were women, and disease was TNM stage I to III. In total, sequencing yielded 125,075,908 productive TCRbeta reads, which works out to an average of approximately 4 million reads per sample. Bulk TCRbeta repertoires were compared between lung tumor tissue and matched distant non-tumor lung tissue obtained from fewer than 18 lung cancer patients. More than 25 paired specimens, one tumor and one normal lung sample per patient, were profiled by TCRbeta CDR3 sequencing.

In regard to this clonotype: Its antigen remains unidentified. Compared with germline, one end of the junction differs, possibly owing to a read error.

Receptor libraries were prepared by multiplex PCR. TCRdb lists the instrument as Illumina HiSeq 2500. TCRbeta libraries were constructed through three rounds of nested PCR with primers (Table S4) according to protocols modified from ARM-PCR. Before sequencing, PCR products of 200-500 bp were cut from the gel and purified using the QIAquick gel extraction kit. As for how the authors treated the data: Trimmomatic was used to clean the reads, FLASH merged the cleaned reads into complete CDR3 sequences, and MiTCR assigned the sequences to V(D)J germline segments. VDJtools was used to compute clonal diversity as the inverse Simpson's index. In-frame sequences without a premature stop codon were defined as productive reads. TCRdb reprocessing: public reads trimmed at Q25 with fastp, clones called with MiXCR, in-frame beta chains kept. Rows with one shared CDR3 protein collapse into an entry with the most common genes and DNA. What appears here as the V and J calls and clone size reflects TCRdb's work, not the paper's. The sample table holds about 78,000 distinct CDR3 sequences, of which around 75% were seen once. About 14% of the sample belongs to the ten largest clones.

The full study reports these points: Only roughly 14 patients were in the cohort, and the authors stated that larger samples and more detailed clinical data are needed. Peripheral blood was not sequenced, so blood TCRbeta repertoires in these lung cancer patients were not examined. A significantly larger cumulative share of the repertoire was made up by the top 100 clones in normal lung than in tumor tissue. Tumor tissue showed significantly greater TCR diversity (inverse Simpson) than normal lung tissue (431.37 vs 166.20, P = 0.0075, Mann-Whitney U test). Younger patients had significantly higher TCR diversity, and higher tumor TCR diversity was associated with shorter overall and disease-free survival. Neither the sequencing platform nor unique molecular identifiers are named or mentioned anywhere in the methods.

From a lookup of the germline V gene, CDR1 and CDR2 are MDHEN and SYDVKM. The cysteine opens and the phenylalanine closes a CDR3 of 12 amino acids. Just CDR3 DNA is preserved here, 36 bases in frame from base 1. RNA was isolated from bulk unsorted tissue, and RNA quality was assessed with a NanoDrop ND-1000 and an Agilent 2100. The donors were newly diagnosed lung cancer patients admitted for thoracic surgery in China from August to November 2014 who had not received prior chemotherapy. Anyone who had undergone radiotherapy or chemotherapy before, or who had another cancer at the same time, was left out of the study. Pieces of surgical tissue measuring about 1-2.1 cm3 were kept in RNAlater solution and stored at -80 degrees C until use.

Sequencing was done on a sample of lung tumor tissue. The receptor's source is a woman aged 45-65 years with non-small cell lung cancer. The V gene is TRBV28 and the J gene is TRBJ1-5, with no D gene named confidently. The CDR3 protein is CASSLLVSPQQF. The DNA sequence is TGTGCCAGCAGTTTATTGGTGTCGCCCCAGCAATTT.